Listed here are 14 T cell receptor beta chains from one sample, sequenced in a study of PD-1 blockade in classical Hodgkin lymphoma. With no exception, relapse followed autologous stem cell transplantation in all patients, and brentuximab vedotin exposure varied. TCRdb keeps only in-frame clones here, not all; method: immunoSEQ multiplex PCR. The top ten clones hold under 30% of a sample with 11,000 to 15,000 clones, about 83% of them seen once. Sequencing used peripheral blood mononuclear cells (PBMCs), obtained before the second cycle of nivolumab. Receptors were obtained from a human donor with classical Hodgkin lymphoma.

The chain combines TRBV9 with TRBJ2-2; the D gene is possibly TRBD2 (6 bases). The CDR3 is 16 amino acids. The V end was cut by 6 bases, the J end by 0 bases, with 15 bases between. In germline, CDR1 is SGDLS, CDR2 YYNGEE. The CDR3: CASTPRGGANTGELFF. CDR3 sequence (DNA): TGTGCCAGCACCCCCCGGGGCGGGGCGAACACCGGGGAGCTGTTTTTT.

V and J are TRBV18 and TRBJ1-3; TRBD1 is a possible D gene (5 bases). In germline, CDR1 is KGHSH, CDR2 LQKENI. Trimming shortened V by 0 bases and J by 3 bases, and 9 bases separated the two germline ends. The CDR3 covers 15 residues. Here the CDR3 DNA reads TGTGCCAGCTCACCACCGAGCCAGGGTGGAAACACCATATATTTT. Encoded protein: CASSPPSQGGNTIYF.

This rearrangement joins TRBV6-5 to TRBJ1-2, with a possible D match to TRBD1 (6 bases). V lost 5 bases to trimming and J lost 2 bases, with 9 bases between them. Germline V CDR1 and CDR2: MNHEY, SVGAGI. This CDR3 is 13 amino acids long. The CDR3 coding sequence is TGTGCCAGCAGTACCGGGACAAACTATGGCTACACCTTC. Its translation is CASSTGTNYGYTF.

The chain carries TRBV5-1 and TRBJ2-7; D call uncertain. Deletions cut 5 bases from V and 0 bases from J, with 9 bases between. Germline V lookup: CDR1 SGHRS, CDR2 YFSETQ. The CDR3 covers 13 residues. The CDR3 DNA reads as TGCGCCAGCAGTCTAGACAACTCCTACGAGCAGTACTTC. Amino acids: CASSLDNSYEQYF.

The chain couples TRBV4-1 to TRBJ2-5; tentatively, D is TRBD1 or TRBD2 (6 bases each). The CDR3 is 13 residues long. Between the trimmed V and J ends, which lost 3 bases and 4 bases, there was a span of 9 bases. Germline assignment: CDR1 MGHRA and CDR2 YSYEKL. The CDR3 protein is CASSQGGRETQYF. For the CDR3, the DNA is TGCGCCAGCAGCCAGGGGGGCCGAGAGACCCAGTACTTC.

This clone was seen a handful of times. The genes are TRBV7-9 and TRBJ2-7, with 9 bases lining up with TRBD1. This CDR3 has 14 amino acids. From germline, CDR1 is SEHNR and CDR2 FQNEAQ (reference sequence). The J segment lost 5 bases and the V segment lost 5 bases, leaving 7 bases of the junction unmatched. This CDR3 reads CASSVPGQGNEQYF. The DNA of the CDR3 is TGTGCCAGCAGCGTACCGGGACAGGGAAACGAGCAGTACTTC.

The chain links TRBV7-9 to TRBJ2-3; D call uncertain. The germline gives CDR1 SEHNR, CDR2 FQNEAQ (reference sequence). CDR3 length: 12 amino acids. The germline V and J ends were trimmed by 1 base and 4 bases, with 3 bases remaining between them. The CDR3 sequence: CASSLGPDTQYF. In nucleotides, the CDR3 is TGTGCCAGCAGCTTAGGTCCAGATACGCAGTATTTT.

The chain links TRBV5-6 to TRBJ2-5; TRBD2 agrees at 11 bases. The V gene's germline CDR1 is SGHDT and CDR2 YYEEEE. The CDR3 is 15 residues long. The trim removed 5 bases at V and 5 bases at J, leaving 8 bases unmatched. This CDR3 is CASRPLAGGRETQYF. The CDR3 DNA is TGTGCCAGCAGGCCCCTAGCGGGGGGTCGGGAGACCCAGTACTTC.

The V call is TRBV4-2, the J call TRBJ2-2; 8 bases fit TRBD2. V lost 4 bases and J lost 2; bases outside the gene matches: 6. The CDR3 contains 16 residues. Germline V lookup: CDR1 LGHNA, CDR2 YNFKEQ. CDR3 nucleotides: TGTGCCAGCAGCCGTACGGGAGGGTCTAACACCGGGGAGCTGTTTTTT. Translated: CASSRTGGSNTGELFF.

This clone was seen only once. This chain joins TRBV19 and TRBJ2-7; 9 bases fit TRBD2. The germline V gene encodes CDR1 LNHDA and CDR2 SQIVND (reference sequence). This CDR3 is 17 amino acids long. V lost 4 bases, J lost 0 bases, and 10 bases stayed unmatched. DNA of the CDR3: TGTGCCAGTAGTACTCTAAGGAAGCGGGGGGCCTCCTACGAGCAGTACTTC. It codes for CASSTLRKRGASYEQYF.

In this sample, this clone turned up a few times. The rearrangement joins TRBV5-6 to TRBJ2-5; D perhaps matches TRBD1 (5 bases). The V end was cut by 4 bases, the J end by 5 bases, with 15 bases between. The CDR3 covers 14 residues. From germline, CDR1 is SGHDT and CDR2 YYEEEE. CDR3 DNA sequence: TGTGCCAGCAGCGATAACGGTAGGGGCGAGACCCAGTACTTC. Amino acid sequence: CASSDNGRGETQYF.

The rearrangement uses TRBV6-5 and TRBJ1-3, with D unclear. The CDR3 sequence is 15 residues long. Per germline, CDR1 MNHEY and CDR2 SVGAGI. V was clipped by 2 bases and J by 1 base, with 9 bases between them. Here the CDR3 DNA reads TGTGCCAGCAGTTACGGCGGTGATTCTGGAAACACCATATATTTT. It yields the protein CASSYGGDSGNTIYF.

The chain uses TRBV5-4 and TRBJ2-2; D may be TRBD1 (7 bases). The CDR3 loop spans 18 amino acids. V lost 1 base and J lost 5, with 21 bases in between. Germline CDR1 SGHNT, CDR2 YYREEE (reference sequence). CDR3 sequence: CASSLYLGGGSRTGELFF. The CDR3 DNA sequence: TGTGCCAGCAGCTTGTATCTCGGAGGGGGCTCCAGGACCGGGGAGCTGTTTTTT.

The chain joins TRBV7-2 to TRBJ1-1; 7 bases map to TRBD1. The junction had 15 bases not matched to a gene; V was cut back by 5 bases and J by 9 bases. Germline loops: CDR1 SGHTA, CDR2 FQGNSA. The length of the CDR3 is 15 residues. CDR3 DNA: TGTGCCAGCAGCCTAGAGACAGGGTTGATCCCGAAAGCTTTCTTT. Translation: CASSLETGLIPKAFF.